One and the same sample provided the 16 T cell receptor beta chains below, sequenced in a study of cytomegalovirus exposure and HLA in healthy donors. Repertoires were generated with immunoSEQ multiplex PCR, while TCRdb's copy carries only in-frame clones and drops some. The table shows 110,000 or so clones, with around 86% occurring only once. Sequencing used PBMCs. These receptors were collected from a man aged 18 to 29 in good health and CMV-seronegative.

This clone was observed a single time. V usage is TRBV10-3 and J usage is TRBJ1-4, with a possible D match to TRBD1 (6 bases). This CDR3 contains 12 residues. V lost 8 bases to trimming and J lost 7 bases, with 11 bases between them. Germline V lookup: CDR1 ENHRY, CDR2 SYGVKD. Here the CDR3 DNA reads TGTGCCATCGGGGGGGCAAGTGAAAAACTGTTTTTT. The encoded protein is CAIGGASEKLFF.

This sequence joins TRBV10-3 and TRBJ1-2, with 10 bases fitting TRBD1. Germline V gene sequence: CDR1 ENHRY, CDR2 SYGVKD. The CDR3 is made up of 16 amino acids. The junction had 8 bases not matched to a gene; V was cut back by 6 bases and J by 1 base. The chain's CDR3 is CAISVQGQGSNYGYTF. CDR3 coding DNA: TGTGCCATCAGCGTACAGGGACAGGGGAGTAACTATGGCTACACCTTC.

This chain connects TRBV5-1 to TRBJ1-1; D remains unclear. V dropped 4 bases and J dropped 1 base, with 8 bases sitting between them. Germline-derived CDR1 and CDR2 are SGHRS and YFSETQ. This CDR3 spans 13 amino acids. DNA of the CDR3: TGCGCCAGCAGCGTTGGAGCGAACACTGAAGCTTTCTTT. This gives the protein CASSVGANTEAFF.

This chain joins TRBV19 and TRBJ1-2; possible D gene TRBD1, 5 bases. V was shortened by 10 bases and J by 8 bases, with 17 bases between the two germline ends. Germline-derived CDR1 and CDR2 are LNHDA and SQIVND (reference sequence). This CDR3 has 12 amino acids. CDR3 region: CATEARGSGYTF. The CDR3 DNA is TGTGCCACCGAGGCAAGGGGCTCCGGCTACACCTTC.

V and J are TRBV7-9 and TRBJ2-1; the D gene is possibly TRBD2 (5 bases). This CDR3 is built from 14 residues. V gave up 7 bases and J gave up 4 bases, with 14 bases separating them. Looked up from germline, CDR1 is SEHNR and CDR2 is FQNEAQ (reference sequence). CDR3 nucleotide sequence: TGTGCCAGCATGGGTTTTAGCGTTTACAATGAGCAGTTCTTC. This codes for CASMGFSVYNEQFF.

The gene calls are TRBV10-2 and TRBJ1-2; D gene uncertain. The V end lost 3 bases, the J end lost 1 base, and 6 bases lay between the germline ends. The germline CDR1 and CDR2 sequences are WSHSY and SAAADI. This CDR3 has 13 amino acids. The CDR3 DNA reads as TGCGCCAGCAGTGACGGAGATAACTATGGCTACACCTTC. Translated: CASSDGDNYGYTF.

The CDR3 DNA reads as TGCGCCAGCAGCTTCTCACGAGGATATGGGTCCTACAATGAGCAGTTCTTC. The encoded protein is CASSFSRGYGSYNEQFF. This chain links TRBV5-1 with TRBJ2-1; the D is unclear. Trimming pared 2 bases from V and 1 base from J, leaving 16 bases between. The CDR3 is 17 residues long. Germline CDR1 reads SGHRS; CDR2 reads YFSETQ.

The chain combines TRBV6-1 with TRBJ2-1; a possible D gene is TRBD2 (5 bases). The germline V and J ends were trimmed by 8 bases and 6 bases, with 14 bases remaining between them. This CDR3 is 13 amino acids long. Germline CDR1 and CDR2: MNHNS and SASEGT. The CDR3 coding sequence is TGTGCCAGCGGGCATAACGGAGGCAATGAGCAGTTCTTC. As protein: CASGHNGGNEQFF.

The chain has TRBV5-4 and TRBJ1-2; TRBD1 agrees at 8 bases. The length of the CDR3 is 15 residues. V shed 1 base and J 2 bases; nucleotides not matched to a gene: 4. Germline V gene sequence: CDR1 SGHNT, CDR2 YYREEE (reference sequence). DNA for the CDR3: TGTGCCAGCAGCTTGCTGCGGACAGGGAACTATGGCTACACCTTC. As protein: CASSLLRTGNYGYTF.

This chain uses TRBV28 with TRBJ2-7, with unresolved D. Trimming removed 5 bases from V and 6 bases from J, with 17 bases in between. CDR3 length equals 14 residues. Germline assignment: CDR1 MDHEN and CDR2 SYDVKM. Here the CDR3 reads CASSPLPTAAEQYF. In nucleotides, the CDR3 is TGTGCCAGCAGTCCGCTGCCTACGGCGGCCGAGCAGTACTTC.

The chain couples TRBV7-2 to TRBJ2-4; maybe TRBD2 (6 bases). Trimming cost V 1 base and J 2 bases, with 21 bases left between them. Germline V lookup: CDR1 SGHTA, CDR2 FQGNSA. The CDR3 runs to 19 residues. CDR3 in DNA: TGTGCCAGCAGCTTAGGCGGGAACAGGTTCGGGATCACCAAAAACATTCAGTACTTC. Translating it yields CASSLGGNRFGITKNIQYF.

V gene TRBV5-1 combines with J gene TRBJ1-4, with 7 bases identical to TRBD1. Unmatched junction bases numbered 9, after V lost 3 bases and J lost 1 base. Germline V gene lookup returns CDR1 SGHRS and CDR2 YFSETQ. The CDR3 consists of 17 residues. The CDR3 reads CASSWGTAIGTNEKLFF. The CDR3 DNA sequence: TGCGCCAGCAGCTGGGGGACAGCCATAGGAACTAATGAAAAACTGTTTTTT. The entire variable domain, with the rest obtained from reference TRBV5-1 and TRBJ1-4, is as follows: KAGVTQTPRYLIKTRGQQVTLSCSPISGHRSVSWYQQTPGQGLQFLFEYFSETQRNKGNFPGRFSGRQFSNSRSEMNVSTLELGDSALYLCASSWGTAIGTNEKLFFGSGTQLSVL.

V gene TRBV14 combines with J gene TRBJ1-6; tentative D call: TRBD1 (5 bases). CDR3 size: 17 residues. Germline CDR1 SGHDN, CDR2 FVKESK. Trimming cost V 0 bases and J 9 bases, with 18 bases left between them. CDR3 amino acids: CASSQEPGGTVISPLHF. For the CDR3, the DNA is TGTGCCAGCAGCCAAGAGCCGGGGGGGACGGTTATTTCACCCCTCCACTTT.

This clone was seen only a few times. This sequence joins TRBV4-2 and TRBJ2-7, with 9 bases aligning to TRBD2. V lost 1 base and J lost 0; bases outside the gene matches: 1. In germline, CDR1 is LGHNA, CDR2 YNFKEQ. This CDR3 is built from 15 residues. DNA of the CDR3: TGTGCCAGCAGCCAAGGACTAGCGGACTCCTACGAGCAGTACTTC. This sequence encodes CASSQGLADSYEQYF.

This clone has only one observation. This chain uses TRBV30 with TRBJ1-5; D not resolved. There are 14 residues in the CDR3. Trimming removed 1 base from V and 4 bases from J, with 11 bases in between. Germline-derived CDR1 and CDR2 are GTSNPN and SVGIG (reference sequence). The CDR3 nucleotides read TGTGCCTGGAGTGGGGCGTACACTAATCAGCCCCAGCATTTT. Encoded protein: CAWSGAYTNQPQHF.

This chain connects TRBV18 to TRBJ2-5; 7 bases agree with TRBD1. The CDR3 consists of 15 residues. The trim removed 6 bases at V and 2 bases at J, leaving 9 bases unmatched. CDR1 is KGHSH and CDR2 is LQKENI in the germline V gene. The CDR3 nucleotides are TGTGCCAGCTCCTCGATAGGGGGCGGACAAGAGACCCAGTACTTC. Its protein product is CASSSIGGGQETQYF.